This T cell receptor beta chain is from a study of identical twins. Germline CDR1 SEHNR, CDR2 FQNEAQ (reference sequence). This CDR3 is 17 amino acids long. V lost 1 base and J 5 bases, leaving 20 bases between the germline ends. The table lists this clonotype with many counts. TCRdb re-called the 5' RACE reads with MiXCR, one entry per CDR3 protein. The sample lists about 690,000 distinct CDR3 sequences, over 5% occurring once. V usage is TRBV7-9 and J usage is TRBJ2-5; the D is unclear. The sequencing sample was made of naive T cells sorted from blood. The sequence was collected from a man in his late teens or twenties in good health. The CDR3 DNA reads as TGTGCCAGCAGCTTAGGACCTTGGGATCACCCATCGGAGACCCAGTACTTC. It translates to CASSLGPWDHPSETQYF.